Sequencing of this T cell receptor beta chain was carried out in a study of cytomegalovirus exposure and HLA in healthy donors. Healthy people donating bone marrow made up the donors. Regarding the study as a whole: Most of the TCR beta V segments (in an earlier analysis) were productive either about 87% or about 30% of the time. Donors belonging to an Asian-associated ancestry cluster reportedly showed fewer N-insertions in productive TCRs than the roughly 670-donor mean, according to what a later analysis found. Sequencing depth roughly uniform across donors was assumed in presence/absence analyses.

The CDR3 has 14 amino acids. Trimming took 2 bases from V and 1 from J, leaving 3 bases between them. CDR1 and CDR2 from the germline V gene are SGHVS and FNYEAQ. It was with 60 Vbeta and 13 Jbeta primers that the PCR ran. The assay was immunoSEQ multiplex PCR, and TCRdb's table has in-frame clones only and misses some. The data show around 96,000 clones, around 74% seen once. This clone was seen only a few times. Its antigen is not identified. What was sequenced was PBMCs. This sequence joins TRBV7-6 and TRBJ2-6, with D unresolved. The sequence derives from a man younger than 45 in good health and CMV-seropositive. Here the CDR3 reads CASSLRSGANVLTF. CDR3 coding DNA: TGTGCCAGCAGCTTACGGTCTGGGGCCAACGTCCTGACTTTC.